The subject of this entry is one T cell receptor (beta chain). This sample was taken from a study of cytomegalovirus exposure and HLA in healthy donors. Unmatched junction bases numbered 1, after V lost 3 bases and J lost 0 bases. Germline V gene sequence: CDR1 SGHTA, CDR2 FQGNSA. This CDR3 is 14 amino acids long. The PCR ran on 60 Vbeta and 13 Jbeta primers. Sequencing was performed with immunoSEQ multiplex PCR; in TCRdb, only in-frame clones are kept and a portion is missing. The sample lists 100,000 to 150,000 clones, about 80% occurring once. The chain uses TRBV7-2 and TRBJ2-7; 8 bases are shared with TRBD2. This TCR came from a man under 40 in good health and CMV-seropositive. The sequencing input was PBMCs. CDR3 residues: CASSLAGGSYEQYF. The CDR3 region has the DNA TGTGCCAGCAGCTTGGCGGGGGGCTCCTACGAGCAGTACTTC.